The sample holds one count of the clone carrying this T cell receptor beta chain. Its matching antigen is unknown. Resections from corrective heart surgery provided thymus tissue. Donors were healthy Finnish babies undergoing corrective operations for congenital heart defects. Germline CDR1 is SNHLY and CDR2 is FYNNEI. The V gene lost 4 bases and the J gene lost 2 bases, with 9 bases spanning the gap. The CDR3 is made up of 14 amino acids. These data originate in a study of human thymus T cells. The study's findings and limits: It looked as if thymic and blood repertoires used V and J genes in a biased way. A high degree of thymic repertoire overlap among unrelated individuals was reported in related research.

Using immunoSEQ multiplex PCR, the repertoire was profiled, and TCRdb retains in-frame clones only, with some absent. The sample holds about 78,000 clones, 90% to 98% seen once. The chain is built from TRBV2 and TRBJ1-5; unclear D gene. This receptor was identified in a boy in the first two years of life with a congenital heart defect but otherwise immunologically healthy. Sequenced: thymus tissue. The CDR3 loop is CASSGSGGNQPQHF. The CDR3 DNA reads TGTGCCAGCAGTGGGAGTGGGGGCAATCAGCCCCAGCATTTT.